The entry below describes one T cell receptor (beta chain). Unmatched junction bases numbered 10, after V lost 10 bases and J lost 7 bases. The CDR3 totals 13 residues. Per the germline V gene, CDR1 is LNHDA and CDR2 is SQIVND (reference sequence). This sample is part of a study of blood T cell repertoires in COVID-19. For the study at large: Samples representing acute and convalescent COVID-19 were sourced from the United States, Italy and Spain. T cells, B-cell-depleted T cells, or PBMCs supplied cDNA or gDNA.

Data came from immunoSEQ multiplex PCR; TCRdb stores just in-frame clones and leaves some out. The repertoire holds tens of thousands of clones, with roughly 80% as singletons. Specimen: peripheral blood. The chain has TRBV19 and TRBJ1-1; 9 nucleotides align to TRBD1. The TCR originated in a woman between 70 and 85 years old with acute or convalescent COVID-19. The CDR3 nucleotides are TGTGCCACCGAGGACAGGGGAATAGGTGAAGCTTTCTTT. Its translation: CATEDRGIGEAFF. Using reference TRBV19 and TRBJ1-1 for the parts outside the CDR3, the full variable domain is DGGITQSPKYLFRKEGQNVTLSCEQNLNHDAMYWYRQDPGQGLRLIYYSQIVNDFQKGDIAEGYSVSREKKESFPLTVTSAQKNPTAFYLCATEDRGIGEAFFGQGTRLTVV.